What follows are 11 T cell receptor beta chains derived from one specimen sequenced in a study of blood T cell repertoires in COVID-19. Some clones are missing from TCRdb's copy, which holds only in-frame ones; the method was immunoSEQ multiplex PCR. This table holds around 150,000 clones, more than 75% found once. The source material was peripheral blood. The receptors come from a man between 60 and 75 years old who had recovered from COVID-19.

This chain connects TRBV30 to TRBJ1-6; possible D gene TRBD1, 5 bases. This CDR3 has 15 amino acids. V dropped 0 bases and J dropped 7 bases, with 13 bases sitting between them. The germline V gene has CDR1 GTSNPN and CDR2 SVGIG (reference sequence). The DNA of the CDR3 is TGTGCCTGGAGTGTACCAGGCAGGGTGAATTCACCCCTCCACTTT. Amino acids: CAWSVPGRVNSPLHF. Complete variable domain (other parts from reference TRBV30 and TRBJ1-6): SQTIHQWPATLVQPVGSPLSLECTVEGTSNPNLYWYRQAAGRGLQLLFYSVGIGQISSEVPQNLSASRPQDRQFILSSKKLLLSDSGFYLCAWSVPGRVNSPLHFGNGTRLTVT.

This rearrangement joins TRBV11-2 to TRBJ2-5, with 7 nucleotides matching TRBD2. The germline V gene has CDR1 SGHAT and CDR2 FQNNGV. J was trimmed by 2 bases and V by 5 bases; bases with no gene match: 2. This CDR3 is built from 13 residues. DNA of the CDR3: TGTGCCAGCAGCCGGGGAGGGCAAGAGACCCAGTACTTC. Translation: CASSRGGQETQYF.

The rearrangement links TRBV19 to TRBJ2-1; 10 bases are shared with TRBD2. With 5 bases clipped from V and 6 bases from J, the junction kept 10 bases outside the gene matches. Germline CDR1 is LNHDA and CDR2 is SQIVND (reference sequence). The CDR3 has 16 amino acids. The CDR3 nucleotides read TGTGCCAGTAGTGTCCCCATAGCGGGAGGCTCCAATGAGCAGTTCTTC. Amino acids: CASSVPIAGGSNEQFF.

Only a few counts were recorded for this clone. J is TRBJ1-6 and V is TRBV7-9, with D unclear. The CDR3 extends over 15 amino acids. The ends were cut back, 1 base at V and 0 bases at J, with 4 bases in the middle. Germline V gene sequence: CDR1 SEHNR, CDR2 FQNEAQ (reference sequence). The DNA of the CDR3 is TGTGCCAGCAGCTTAGGGAGCTCCTATAATTCACCCCTCCACTTT. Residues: CASSLGSSYNSPLHF.

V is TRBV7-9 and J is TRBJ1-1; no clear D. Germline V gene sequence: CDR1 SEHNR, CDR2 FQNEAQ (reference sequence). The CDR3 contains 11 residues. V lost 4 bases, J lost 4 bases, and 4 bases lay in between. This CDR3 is CASSSSTEAFF. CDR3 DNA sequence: TGTGCCAGCAGCTCGAGCACTGAAGCTTTCTTT.

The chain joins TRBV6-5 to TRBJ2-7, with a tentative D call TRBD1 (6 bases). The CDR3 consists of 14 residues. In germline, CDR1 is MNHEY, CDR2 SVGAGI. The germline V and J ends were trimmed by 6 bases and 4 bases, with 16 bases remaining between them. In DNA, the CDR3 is TGTGCCAGCAGAGCTCCAGGGGACCTTTACGAGCAGTACTTC. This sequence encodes CASRAPGDLYEQYF.

CDR3 sequence (DNA): TGTGCCAGCAGTGTTCTAGCGGGAGGGCCGAAGACCCAGTACTTC. This translates into CASSVLAGGPKTQYF. The chain joins TRBV28 to TRBJ2-5; TRBD2 aligns across 12 bases. Losses at the gene ends were 5 bases for V and 6 bases for J; bases not matched to a gene: 7. The CDR3 contains 15 residues. CDR1 is MDHEN and CDR2 is SYDVKM in the germline V gene.

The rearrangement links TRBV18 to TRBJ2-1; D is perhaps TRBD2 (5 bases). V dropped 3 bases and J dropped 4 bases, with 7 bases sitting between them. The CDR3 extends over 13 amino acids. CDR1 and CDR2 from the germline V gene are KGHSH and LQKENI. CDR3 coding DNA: TGTGCCAGCTCACCGGCGGGTTACAATGAGCAGTTCTTC. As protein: CASSPAGYNEQFF.

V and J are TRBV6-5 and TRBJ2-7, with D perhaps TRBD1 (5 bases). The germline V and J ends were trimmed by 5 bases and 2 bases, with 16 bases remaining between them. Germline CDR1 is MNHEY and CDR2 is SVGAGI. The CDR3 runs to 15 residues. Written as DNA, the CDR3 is TGTGCCAGCAGTCATTCGCGAGACAGAGCCTACGAGCAGTACTTC. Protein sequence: CASSHSRDRAYEQYF.

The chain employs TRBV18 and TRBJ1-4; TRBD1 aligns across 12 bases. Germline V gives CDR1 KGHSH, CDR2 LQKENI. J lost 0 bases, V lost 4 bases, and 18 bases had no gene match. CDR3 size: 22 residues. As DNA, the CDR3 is TGTGCCAGCTCACGTTCCTCCGGGACAGGGGGCTTTGCAATTGCAACTAATGAAAAACTGTTTTTT. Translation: CASSRSSGTGGFAIATNEKLFF.

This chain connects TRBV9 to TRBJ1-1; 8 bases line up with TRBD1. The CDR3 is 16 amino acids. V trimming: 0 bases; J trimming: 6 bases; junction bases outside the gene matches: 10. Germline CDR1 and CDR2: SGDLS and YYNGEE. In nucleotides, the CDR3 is TGTGCCAGCAGCGTAGATCAGGGGGCGGTAAACGCTGAAGCTTTCTTT. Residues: CASSVDQGAVNAEAFF.